This paragraph reports one T cell receptor (beta chain). Its specific antigen is unknown. No qualities accompany the bases; no much larger clone lies one base away. These data are taken from a study of Ad26.COV2.S vaccination and SARS-CoV-2 variants (dated by TCRdb to the early 2020s). Study-level background: Sequencing of the TCRbeta repertoire served to evaluate the specificity and breadth of SARS-CoV-2-reactive T cell receptors following Ad26.COV2.S vaccination. A total of approximately 30 samples were included in the TCR-sequenced set, comprising around 19 Ad26.COV2.S vaccine recipients, 5 placebo recipients and 8 SARS-CoV-2 convalescent individuals. General study outcomes and caveats: The authors noted that total T cell responses may have been underestimated by the TCR breadth and depth analyses. Substantial breadth of spike-specific CD8+ and CD4+ T cell responses was reported after vaccination. Higher spike-specific TCR breadth was observed in Ad26.COV2.S recipients than in placebo recipients (P = 0.0014). Non-spike TCR breadth was comparable between vaccine and placebo recipients, consistent with the vaccine containing only spike.

Taken from the germline V gene, the CDR1 and CDR2 loops are SGHTA and FQGTGA. Trimming leaves V shorter by 5 bases and J shorter by 5 bases, with the junction holding 6 bases beyond the gene matches. The CDR3 has 13 amino acids, counting the end cysteine and phenylalanine. The only DNA kept is the CDR3, 39 bases in frame from the first base. TCRbeta CDR3 regions were sequenced with the immunoSEQ Assay. After extraction, genomic DNA underwent amplification by bias-controlled multiplex PCR, followed by high-throughput sequencing. Processing in the source paper ran as follows. To quantify the absolute abundance of every unique TCRbeta CDR3 region, sequences were collapsed and filtered. T cell fraction was estimated by normalizing TCRbeta template counts to usable DNA, with usable DNA measured through amplification of reference genes found in all nucleated cells. Repertoire TCRs were annotated as SARS-CoV-2-specific by exact matching of V gene, CDR3 amino acid sequence and J gene to a known reactive TCR set. The reference SARS-CoV-2 TCR set came from MIRA and was filtered for enrichment in COVID-19-positive ImmuneCODE repertoires, removing public or cross-reactive TCRs. Drawing on the MIRA antigens, annotated TCRs were analysed further at the level of specific ORF or position within ORF. Depth was the summed frequency of annotated unique rearrangements, while breadth was defined as annotated unique rearrangements over total unique productive rearrangements. Two-sided Wilcoxon rank-sum tests were applied when comparing TCR breadth between groups. TCRdb limited this immuneACCESS table to in-frame rearrangements with V and J called. A share of clones is missing; checked studies link under half to unresolved V genes, and the rest is unexplained. The D gene and trimming were derived from the DNA, and the V and J assignments and clone size from that table. This sample comprises approximately 400,000 clones, roughly 94% of them detected only once. Clones ranked in the top ten supply 3.9% of the sample.

The intended sense of this specimen's time point label: individuals recovered from natural SARS-CoV-2 infection. The chain joins TRBV7-3 to TRBJ2-7, with TRBD2 identical over 7 junction bases. The receptor comes from a human donor who had recovered from COVID-19. Specimen: peripheral blood, collected after recovery from COVID-19. The CDR3 region has the sequence CASSRDYWDEQYF. The nucleotides read TGTGCCAGCAGCCGGGACTACTGGGACGAGCAGTACTTC.